The clone carrying this T cell receptor beta chain appeared a few times. No antigen is known for it. The identical CDR3 is also encoded by other nucleotide sequences in the sample. Sequenced material consisted of expressed TCRB transcripts (all of the isolated RNA was reverse transcribed). Sequencing of naive, central memory and regulatory T cell samples gave an average of around 3.5 million reads. The method was immunoSEQ multiplex PCR; TCRdb's version includes in-frame clones alone and lacks a portion of them. The sample lists about 650,000 clones, around 11% occurring once. The data derive from a study of beta chain features in type 1 diabetes. Study-wide results and caveats: Among all four CD4+ subsets, Type 1 diabetes patients had TCRB CDR3s that were moderately but significantly shorter. A potential influence of HLA type upon TCRB rearrangement remained unresolved herein. Diminished insertions and augmented deletions at VDJ junctions characterized type 1 diabetes patients.

Sequencing was done on a sample of naive CD4+ T cells from blood. This TCR derives from a man aged 30-40 years with type 1 diabetes.

CDR3: CAISESKFGWETQYF. As DNA, the CDR3 is TGTGCCATCAGTGAGTCGAAATTTGGTTGGGAGACCCAGTACTTC. The J gene is TRBJ2-5, the V gene TRBV10-3; D unresolved. The CDR3 runs 15 residues. Germline V gene sequence: CDR1 ENHRY, CDR2 SYGVKD. The germline V and J ends were trimmed by 0 bases and 5 bases, with 13 bases remaining between them.